A selection of T cell receptor beta chains follows, all from one sample in a study of shared clonotypes between healthy human individuals. The protocol was immunoSEQ multiplex PCR, while the TCRdb copy is restricted to in-frame clones and leaves out a portion. Of roughly 2,500,000 clones listed, approximately 93% are singletons. Sequences were obtained from naive CD4+ T cells from PBMCs. These receptors were obtained from a man between 18 and 35 years old in good health. Some clones in this sample may be carry-over from other donors' samples. The CDR3 runs from the conserved cysteine through the conserved F or W. The order of the fields is V gene, D gene, clone size, J gene, CDR3 DNA, CDR3 protein. A D gene is named only where the DNA matches it firmly. Part of the rows lack a size; the others show once, few, many or a class for expanded clones.

TRBV2	NA	NA	TRBJ1-5	TGTGCCACCAATGGGGGTTCCAATAGCAATCAGCCCCAGCATTTT	CATNGGSNSNQPQHF
TRBV28	NA	NA	TRBJ2-5	TGTGCCAGCAGTATGGAGACCCAGTACTTC	CASSMETQYF
TRBV27	NA	NA	TRBJ2-2	TGTGCCAGCAGGGACGCCGGGGAGCTGTTTTTT	CASRDAGELFF
TRBV5-1	TRBD1	once	TRBJ2-3	TGCGCCAGCAGCCCTGGACAGGGCTACCTGATGAACACAGATACGCAGTATTTT	CASSPGQGYLMNTDTQYF
TRBV7-2	NA	NA	TRBJ2-1	TGTGCCAGCAGCTTAGGAGCCGGCTACAATGAGCAGTTCTTC	CASSLGAGYNEQFF
TRBV6-5	TRBD1	NA	TRBJ2-6	TGTGCCAGCAGTAGGACAGGGGCTGGGGCCAACGTCCTGACTTTC	CASSRTGAGANVLTF
TRBV9	TRBD1	NA	TRBJ1-2	TGTGCCAGCAGCCCCGGACAGGGGGACTATGGCTACACCTTC	CASSPGQGDYGYTF
TRBV5-1	NA	NA	TRBJ2-5	TGCGCCAGCAGCCAGCAGGGGGGGCAAGAGACCCAGTACTTC	CASSQQGGQETQYF
TRBV7-3	NA	NA	TRBJ2-3	TGTGCCAGCAGCATCGACAGGAACACAGATACGCAGTATTTT	CASSIDRNTDTQYF
TRBV7-2	TRBD2	NA	TRBJ2-5	TGTGCCAGCAGCTTAGTCTCGGGGACTAGCGGGAGAAAAGAGACCCAGTACTTC	CASSLVSGTSGRKETQYF
TRBV19	NA	NA	TRBJ1-5	TGTGCCAGTAGTATTTACAGGGAGCGCAATCAGCCCCAGCATTTT	CASSIYRERNQPQHF
TRBV5-1	NA	NA	TRBJ2-7	TGCGCCAGCAGCTTGGCCGCGGGGGCGGACGAGCAGTACTTC	CASSLAAGADEQYF
TRBV7-9	NA	NA	TRBJ1-4	TGTGCCAGCAGCTTATTCGCCCCAGGCCGTAATGAAAAACTGTTTTTT	CASSLFAPGRNEKLFF
TRBV27	NA	once	TRBJ2-3	TGTGCCAGCAGTTCTTGGACACTTACAGATACGCAGTATTTT	CASSSWTLTDTQYF
TRBV5-4	NA	once	TRBJ2-3	TGTGCCAGCAGCTTGACAGCAAGCACAGATACGCAGTATTTT	CASSLTASTDTQYF
TRBV27	NA	NA	TRBJ1-6	TGTGCCAGCAGTTTTCCAGAGTATAATTCACCCCTCCACTTT	CASSFPEYNSPLHF
TRBV5-1	NA	NA	TRBJ1-2	TGCGCCAGCAGCTTGAGGCGTGACACCTATGGCTACACCTTC	CASSLRRDTYGYTF
TRBV25-1	NA	NA	TRBJ1-2	TGTGCCAGCAGGTTGGACCCCGGCCATGGCTACACCTTC	CASRLDPGHGYTF
TRBV4-3	NA	NA	TRBJ1-6	TGCGCCAGCAGCCAAGGGGGACACCTTAATTCACCCCTCCACTTT	CASSQGGHLNSPLHF
TRBV28	TRBD1	few	TRBJ1-1	TGTGCCAGCGGAATCCCGGGACAGAAAGCTTTCTTT	CASGIPGQKAFF
TRBV28	NA	NA	TRBJ2-7	TGTGTCGTGGGTTCCAACTACGAGCAGTACTTC	CVVGSNYEQYF
TRBV7-8	NA	NA	TRBJ1-1	TGTGCCAGCAGCCGCCCAAGGCCGACAGGGAACACTGAAGCTTTCTTT	CASSRPRPTGNTEAFF
TRBV7-2	NA	few	TRBJ1-1	TGTGCCAGCAGCTTTGCGAACACTGAAGCTTTCTTT	CASSFANTEAFF
TRBV5-1	NA	NA	TRBJ1-1	TGCGCCAGCAGCTTGGTCGGGGGAGGGAACACTGAAGCTTTCTTT	CASSLVGGGNTEAFF
TRBV2	NA	NA	TRBJ1-1	TGTGCCAGCAGTGAAGGGGTCACGACTGAAGCTTTCTTT	CASSEGVTTEAFF
TRBV12-2	NA	NA	TRBJ2-3	TGTGCAAGTCGCCTGAGGAGCACAGATACGCAGTATTTT	CASRLRSTDTQYF
TRBV5-5	NA	NA	TRBJ2-5	TGTGCCAGCAGCTTGAACTTGGGCGGGAATGGAGAGACCCAGTACTTC	CASSLNLGGNGETQYF
TRBV2	NA	NA	TRBJ1-1	TGTGCCAGCAGTTTTGAGAGGGGCGTCACTGAAGCTTTCTTT	CASSFERGVTEAFF
TRBV19	NA	few	TRBJ1-5	TGTGCCAGTAGTATTTGGGACGCCAATCAGCCCCAGCATTTT	CASSIWDANQPQHF
TRBV6-5	NA	NA	TRBJ1-6	TGTGCCAGCAGGCAGGGTCTGGGGACACCCCTCCACTTT	CASRQGLGTPLHF
TRBV5-1	TRBD1	NA	TRBJ2-4	TGCGCCAGCCGACAGGGGGCCAAAAACATTCAGTACTTC	CASRQGAKNIQYF
TRBV2	TRBD1	NA	TRBJ1-1	TGTGCCAGCAGTGAGATTCGGGACAGGGGCACTGAAGCTTTCTTT	CASSEIRDRGTEAFF
TRBV28	NA	NA	TRBJ2-7	TGTGCCAGCGAGGGGGTCAGGGACACCACCTACGAGCAGTACTTC	CASEGVRDTTYEQYF
TRBV2	NA	NA	TRBJ2-1	TGTGCCAGCAGTGAAGCAGCCTTCTTCCCCTACAATGAGCAGTTCTTC	CASSEAAFFPYNEQFF
TRBV7-2	NA	NA	TRBJ1-4	TGTGCCAGCAGCTTTTTAGCTAATGAAAAACTGTTTTTT	CASSFLANEKLFF
TRBV11-2	NA	NA	TRBJ2-5	TGTGCCAGCAGCTTAACAGGGACAGAGACCCAGTACTTC	CASSLTGTETQYF
TRBV28	TRBD2	NA	TRBJ2-3	TGTGCCAGCAGCCTACTAGCGGAGGCAAGGTTTGGAGCTACGCAGTATTTT	CASSLLAEARFGATQYF
TRBV4-3	TRBD1	NA	TRBJ1-1	TGCGCCAGCAGCCGCTACCCGGGACAGGGGGGCTACGGGAACACTGAAGCTTTCTTT	CASSRYPGQGGYGNTEAFF
TRBV9	NA	NA	TRBJ1-2	TGTGCCAGCAGCGTACAGGGGATCAACTATGGCTACACCTTC	CASSVQGINYGYTF
TRBV28	NA	once	TRBJ2-3	TGTGCCAGCAGTTGGGGCAGAAGATCAGATACGCAGTATTTT	CASSWGRRSDTQYF
TRBV18	TRBD2	once	TRBJ2-7	TGTGCCAGCTCACCCCCTAGCGGGATTCCCTACGAGCAGTACTTC	CASSPPSGIPYEQYF
TRBV18	TRBD1	NA	TRBJ2-5	TGTGCCAGCTCACGAGACCTTGGACAGGGAGAGACCCAGTACTTC	CASSRDLGQGETQYF
TRBV2	NA	NA	TRBJ1-5	TGTGCCAGCAGTGAAGATGGACACCGCCAGCATTTT	CASSEDGHRQHF
TRBV7-2	NA	few	TRBJ2-3	TGTGCCAGCAGCTTAGCCACAGATACGCAGTATTTT	CASSLATDTQYF
TRBV28	NA	NA	TRBJ1-2	TGTGCCAGCAGTTTAACCGGGACTTTAAACTATGGCTACACCTTC	CASSLTGTLNYGYTF
TRBV4-3	NA	once	TRBJ1-5	TGCGCCAGCAGCCAAGATGGGGGGAGCCAGCCCCAGCATTTT	CASSQDGGSQPQHF
TRBV11-2	NA	NA	TRBJ2-3	TGTGCCAGCAGCTTAGATTTTCAGGGAGCTTATACGCAGTATTTT	CASSLDFQGAYTQYF
TRBV5-1	NA	NA	TRBJ1-2	TGCGCCAGCAGCTTGGGGCGGCAGGGGTATGGCTACACCTTC	CASSLGRQGYGYTF
TRBV11-3	NA	NA	TRBJ2-2	TGTGCCAGCAGCTCTTCCTCCAGGGTGAACACCGGGGAGCTGTTTTTT	CASSSSSRVNTGELFF
TRBV5-6	NA	once	TRBJ2-7	TGTGCCAGCAGCCCCGTGGAGAAGACGTGGTCCTACGAGCAGTACTTC	CASSPVEKTWSYEQYF
TRBV6-1	NA	NA	TRBJ2-7	TGTGCCGTAGGGCAGGATTTCTCCTACGAGCAGTACTTC	CAVGQDFSYEQYF
TRBV5-1	NA	NA	TRBJ2-2	TGCGCCAGCAGCTTGTGGGGGACGGGGACCGGGGAGCTGTTTTTT	CASSLWGTGTGELFF